Listed below are T cell receptor beta chains from one sample, sequenced in a study of quantifying T cell responses using KT2 cells. TCRdb passed the UMI-ligation and nested PCR reads through MiXCR, listing each CDR3 protein once. Found here are tens of thousands of distinct CDR3 sequences, around a tenth of them singletons; the top ten hold 10%. The sample consisted of PBMCs spiked with cells of the T cell clone KT2. Receptor source: a human donor. The CDR3 runs from the conserved cysteine through the conserved F or W. D genes are given only for firm matches. A row's size may be missing; if present it is once, few, many or a size class.

TRBV15	few	TRBD2	TRBJ2-7	TGTGCCACCAGCAGAGATGAGGGGAGGGTCTACGAGCAGTACTTC	CATSRDEGRVYEQYF
TRBV15	few	NA	TRBJ2-5	TGTGCCACCAGCAGAGTGGCTAGCGTCCAAGAGACCCAGTACTTC	CATSRVASVQETQYF
TRBV19	many	TRBD2	TRBJ2-1	TGTGCCAGTAGTCGCGGGGGGTCATCCTACAATGAGCAGTTCTTC	CASSRGGSSYNEQFF
TRBV6-2/TRBV6-3	NA	NA	TRBJ1-1	TGTGCCAGCAGTTTCGCCGGGGGGTACACTGAAGCTTTCTTT	CASSFAGGYTEAFF
TRBV2	NA	TRBD1	TRBJ1-2	TGTGCCAGCAGTGAAAGACAGGGAGTTAACTATGGCTACACCTTC	CASSERQGVNYGYTF
TRBV13	NA	NA	TRBJ2-5	TGTGCCAGCAGCTCAACGGAAACTAGTTGGCAAGAGACCCAGTACTTC	CASSSTETSWQETQYF
TRBV20-1	many	NA	TRBJ1-5	TGCAGTGCACGACCGGGGGCAGGGAGCAATCAGCCCCAGCATTTT	CSARPGAGSNQPQHF
TRBV7-3	NA	NA	TRBJ2-7	TGTGCCAGCAGCTTAAATGCAGGGGCCTACGAGCAGTACTTC	CASSLNAGAYEQYF
TRBV12-3/TRBV12-4	NA	NA	TRBJ1-2	TGTGCCAGCAGTTTAAGGTGGGGCGGCTACACCTTC	CASSLRWGGYTF
TRBV27	NA	TRBD2	TRBJ2-5	TGTGCCGCGGGGGGAGGGGAGACCCAGTACTTC	CAAGGGETQYF
TRBV20-1	NA	TRBD2	TRBJ2-7	TGCAGTGCCCGAGGGCTAGCGGGAGGGCCGAGATTC	CSARGLAGGPRF
TRBV11-1	NA	NA	TRBJ2-1	TGTGCCAGCAGCTTATCACTCTACAATGAGCAGTTCTTC	CASSLSLYNEQFF
TRBV4-3	NA	TRBD1	TRBJ2-7	TGCGCCAGCAGCCAACAGACAGGGCTCTCCTACGAGCAGTACTTC	CASSQQTGLSYEQYF
TRBV6-5	NA	TRBD1	TRBJ2-2	TGTGCCAGCAGTTACGACAGGGGCACCGGGGAGCTGTTTTTT	CASSYDRGTGELFF
TRBV5-6	few	NA	TRBJ1-6	TGTGCCAGCAGCTTGTTCAGGGTTGGAAATTCACCCCTCCACTTT	CASSLFRVGNSPLHF
TRBV29-1	many	NA	TRBJ1-1	TGCAGCGTGGCCGGGGTGAACACTGAAGCTTTCTTT	CSVAGVNTEAFF
TRBV20-1	NA	NA	TRBJ2-7	TGCAGTGCCGAACGATCCCCAGGGGACGAGCAGTACTTC	CSAERSPGDEQYF
TRBV25-1	NA	NA	TRBJ1-1	TGTGCCAGCAGTGAGGCCCCCAGTGAGGGAGGGGGAACTGAAGCTTTCTTT	CASSEAPSEGGGTEAFF
TRBV29-1	NA	TRBD2	TRBJ2-7	TGCAGCGTTGAAACCTTAGCGGGTCCGAGGTCGTACGAGCAGTACTTC	CSVETLAGPRSYEQYF
TRBV3-1	few	TRBD1	TRBJ2-1	TGTGCCAGCAGCCAAGTTTTCGACAGGGGTTTGGGTGAGCAGTTCTTC	CASSQVFDRGLGEQFF
TRBV6-2/TRBV6-3	NA	NA	TRBJ2-7	TGTGCCAGCAGTTACTTCTCTGGGGACGCCGGCCCAACGTCCTACGAGCAGTACTTC	CASSYFSGDAGPTSYEQYF
TRBV14	NA	TRBD1	TRBJ2-5	TGTGCCAGCAGGCATGACAGGGCTGGTGAGACCCAGTACTTC	CASRHDRAGETQYF
TRBV9	NA	TRBD1	TRBJ1-2	TGTGCCAGCAGCCCCAACCGGGACAGCAGGTGCACCTTC	CASSPNRDSRCTF
TRBV11-2	few	TRBD1	TRBJ2-7	TGTGCCAGCAGCGCCGACAGGGGGCGCGACGAGCAGTACTTC	CASSADRGRDEQYF
TRBV27	few	NA	TRBJ1-1	TGTGCCAGCACCCTTGATGGGGGGAACACTGAAGCTTTCTTT	CASTLDGGNTEAFF
TRBV7-3	few	NA	TRBJ1-4	TGTGCCAGCAGCCTAGGACGGCTAAAACATGAAAAACTGTTTTTT	CASSLGRLKHEKLFF
TRBV3-1	few	NA	TRBJ2-3	TGTGCCAGCAGCCAAGACCCCGGGGGGCAGAATACGCAGTATTTT	CASSQDPGGQNTQYF
TRBV3-1	NA	NA	TRBJ1-3	TGTGCCAGCAGCCAATCGATTGGAAACACCATATATTTT	CASSQSIGNTIYF
TRBV20-1	few	NA	TRBJ2-1	TGCAGTGAATTGGGATCTAACAATGAGCAGTTCTTC	CSELGSNNEQFF
TRBV9	many	NA	TRBJ1-1	TGTGCCAGCAGCGTAGGTTATCAGGGGATGAACACTGAAGCTTTCTTT	CASSVGYQGMNTEAFF
TRBV7-2	NA	TRBD2	TRBJ2-1	TGTGCCAGCAGCCTACTTAGCGGGGGGGCTAATGAGCAGTTCTTC	CASSLLSGGANEQFF